What follows are 24 T cell receptor beta chains derived from one specimen sequenced in a study of neoadjuvant nivolumab and ipilimumab in lung cancer. Libraries were prepared by immunoSEQ multiplex PCR; TCRdb keeps only in-frame clonotypes and omits some of them. The sample contains about 26,000 clones, roughly 80% of which appear only once. Sequenced material: peripheral blood, taken before neoadjuvant nivolumab, alone or with ipilimumab. Source of these receptors: an adult with non-small cell lung cancer.

The chain joins TRBV5-4 to TRBJ2-5, with a weak D call TRBD2 (5 bases). CDR1 SGHNT and CDR2 YYREEE come from the germline V gene (reference sequence). The length of the CDR3 is 15 residues. Trimming removed 0 bases at V and 5 bases at J, with 14 bases between. The CDR3 reads CASSLDPGSGETQYF. DNA of the CDR3: TGTGCCAGCAGCTTGGACCCGGGGTCTGGGGAGACCCAGTACTTC.

V gene TRBV6-4 combines with J gene TRBJ1-1; a weak D match, TRBD1 (6 bases). Germline CDR1 MRHNA, CDR2 SNTAGT. Deletions cut 6 bases from V and 1 base from J, with 12 bases between. The CDR3 spans 14 residues. CDR3 DNA: TGTGCCAGCAGCGAGGGGGATTCGAACACTGAAGCTTTCTTT. This codes for CASSEGDSNTEAFF.

This chain uses TRBV5-4 with TRBJ1-1; 7 nucleotides match TRBD1. The junction had 6 bases not matched to a gene; V was cut back by 4 bases and J by 3 bases. In germline, CDR1 is SGHNT, CDR2 YYREEE (reference sequence). CDR3 length equals 14 residues. The CDR3: CASSDMTGHTEAFF. CDR3 DNA: TGTGCCAGCAGCGACATGACAGGGCACACTGAAGCTTTCTTT.

By proportion, this clone is medium-sized. This chain connects TRBV27 to TRBJ1-6; 9 nucleotides align to TRBD1. Germline V CDR1 and CDR2: MNHEY, SMNVEV (reference sequence). The V gene end was trimmed by 2 bases and the J gene end by 9 bases; junction bases not matched to a gene: 8. The CDR3 consists of 16 residues. The DNA of the CDR3 is TGTGCCAGCAGTTTAAGGGGGAGACAGGGGGGTTCACCCCTCCACTTT. This codes for CASSLRGRQGGSPLHF.

The chain recombines TRBV7-3 with TRBJ2-1, with D tentatively TRBD2 (6 bases). V was shortened by 2 bases and J by 4 bases, with 12 bases between the two germline ends. From germline, CDR1 is SGHTA and CDR2 FQGTGA. CDR3 length: 15 amino acids. The CDR3: CASSLLREKYNEQFF. CDR3 bases: TGTGCCAGCAGCTTACTGCGGGAAAAATACAATGAGCAGTTCTTC.

This clone has only a few counts. This chain joins TRBV10-3 and TRBJ2-2, with D unresolved. The CDR3 covers 14 residues. The ends were cut back, 5 bases at V and 0 bases at J, with 7 bases in the middle. Germline V CDR1 and CDR2: ENHRY, SYGVKD. CDR3 residues: CAISPRPNTGELFF. CDR3 coding DNA: TGTGCCATCAGTCCCAGACCGAACACCGGGGAGCTGTTTTTT.

The gene calls are TRBV27 and TRBJ1-5, with D perhaps TRBD1 (5 bases). The CDR3 is 15 residues long. V dropped 3 bases and J dropped 6 bases, with 15 bases sitting between them. The V gene's germline CDR1 is MNHEY and CDR2 SMNVEV (reference sequence). CDR3 in amino acids: CASSFRGETTQPQHF. The CDR3 region has the DNA TGTGCCAGCAGTTTCCGAGGGGAAACCACTCAGCCCCAGCATTTT.

This rearrangement joins TRBV5-1 to TRBJ1-3; 8 nucleotides match TRBD1. Per the germline V gene, CDR1 is SGHRS and CDR2 is YFSETQ. The V gene end was trimmed by 0 bases and the J gene end by 2 bases; junction bases not matched to a gene: 4. The CDR3 has 16 amino acids. The CDR3 DNA sequence: TGCGCCAGCAGCTTGGGCCAGGGGGCGCCTGGAAACACCATATATTTT. Protein sequence: CASSLGQGAPGNTIYF.

The chain carries TRBV11-1 and TRBJ2-1; 11 bases are a match to TRBD2. Per germline, CDR1 SGHAT and CDR2 FQDESV (reference sequence). Trimming cost V 6 bases and J 4 bases; bases outside gene matches: 17. CDR3 size: 19 residues. The CDR3 protein is CASSPGVAGGKIGYNEQFF. The CDR3 DNA is TGTGCCAGCAGTCCTGGGGTAGCGGGGGGGAAAATAGGTTACAATGAGCAGTTCTTC.

V usage is TRBV7-2 and J usage is TRBJ1-2; TRBD1 might be the D (6 bases). V was clipped by 5 bases and J by 4 bases, with 20 bases between them. There are 16 residues in the CDR3. CDR1 SGHTA and CDR2 FQGNSA come from the germline V gene. The CDR3 is CASSRYTGTPIYGYTF. The CDR3 DNA is TGTGCCAGCAGCCGATATACCGGGACACCCATCTATGGCTACACCTTC.

The chain links TRBV11-2 to TRBJ2-6; 7 nucleotides agree with TRBD1. V gave up 5 bases and J gave up 0 bases; unmatched junction bases: 13. Germline CDR1 SGHAT, CDR2 FQNNGV. The length of the CDR3 is 19 residues. CDR3 loop: CASSLYTGQQRSGANVLTF. CDR3 DNA sequence: TGTGCCAGCAGCCTCTACACGGGACAGCAACGCTCTGGGGCCAACGTCCTGACTTTC.

This chain joins TRBV19 and TRBJ1-1, with D possibly being TRBD1 (5 bases). V gave up 2 bases and J gave up 0 bases, with 10 bases separating them. This CDR3 region has 15 residues. CDR1 is LNHDA, CDR2 SQIVND, per germline (reference sequence). The CDR3 DNA is TGTGCCAGTAGTATACGGGACCGAATGAACACTGAAGCTTTCTTT. Its protein product is CASSIRDRMNTEAFF.

J is TRBJ2-5 and V is TRBV7-2, with TRBD2 matching 8 bases. There are 16 residues in the CDR3. The germline V gene has CDR1 SGHTA and CDR2 FQGNSA. Trimming at V came to 5 bases and at J to 2 bases, leaving 10 bases not matched to a gene. The CDR3 nucleotides are TGTGCCAGCAGCGTATTCGGGGGGGGGACTCAAGAGACCCAGTACTTC. Its translation is CASSVFGGGTQETQYF.

The chain has TRBV28 and TRBJ1-5; D remains ambiguous. Germline lookup yields CDR1 MDHEN and CDR2 SYDVKM. Trimming shortened V by 5 bases and J by 2 bases, and 10 bases separated the two germline ends. The CDR3 totals 14 residues. The CDR3 sequence: CASSPNLGNQPQHF. The CDR3 region has the DNA TGTGCCAGCAGTCCCAACCTGGGCAATCAGCCCCAGCATTTT.

V gene TRBV10-3 combines with J gene TRBJ1-2; 8 nucleotides line up with TRBD1. Per the germline V gene, CDR1 is ENHRY and CDR2 is SYGVKD. V shed 0 bases, J shed 4 bases, and the junction held 19 bases outside the gene matches. The CDR3 spans 20 residues. This CDR3 reads CAISESYLTGGRGGGYGYTF. The CDR3 DNA sequence: TGTGCCATCAGTGAGTCGTATCTCACAGGGGGGCGCGGGGGAGGCTATGGCTACACCTTC.

The J gene is TRBJ2-7, the V gene TRBV2, with a possible D match to TRBD2 (5 bases). The germline V and J ends were trimmed by 4 bases and 0 bases, with 10 bases remaining between them. In germline, CDR1 is SNHLY, CDR2 FYNNEI. The CDR3 is 14 residues long. CDR3 sequence: CASSVRRSSYEQYF. CDR3 DNA: TGTGCCAGCAGTGTTCGGAGGAGCTCCTACGAGCAGTACTTC.

The J gene is TRBJ2-7, the V gene TRBV7-2; the D gene could be TRBD1 or TRBD2 (6 bases each). Trimming pared 2 bases from V and 2 bases from J, leaving 13 bases between. Germline V gene data show CDR1 as SGHTA and CDR2 as FQGNSA. The CDR3 has 15 amino acids. The CDR3 DNA reads as TGTGCCAGCAGCTTATATAGGGGGGAAACCTACGAGCAGTACTTC. Translated, it gives CASSLYRGETYEQYF.

The chain joins TRBV9 to TRBJ1-6, with D hard to call. CDR1 and CDR2 (germline): SGDLS, YYNGEE. This CDR3 region has 13 residues. Between the trimmed V and J ends, which lost 4 bases and 7 bases, there was a span of 9 bases. CDR3 DNA sequence: TGTGCCAGCAGCCAGAAGACAAATTCACCCCTCCACTTT. This codes for CASSQKTNSPLHF. The whole variable domain, filled in from reference TRBV9 and TRBJ1-6, reads DSGVTQTPKHLITATGQRVTLRCSPRSGDLSVYWYQQSLDQGLQFLIQYYNGEERAKGNILERFSAQQFPDLHSELNLSSLELGDSALYFCASSQKTNSPLHFGNGTRLTVT.

The genes are TRBV5-1 and TRBJ2-1; 13 bases are shared with TRBD2. Looked up from germline, CDR1 is SGHRS and CDR2 is YFSETQ. CDR3 size: 17 residues. Trimming at V came to 0 bases and at J to 6 bases, leaving 6 bases not matched to a gene. The CDR3 DNA follows: TGCGCCAGCAGCTTGGCCTCTACTAGCGGGGGGGCCAATGAGCAGTTCTTC. This codes for CASSLASTSGGANEQFF. Drawing the rest from reference TRBV5-1 and TRBJ2-1, the complete variable domain is KAGVTQTPRYLIKTRGQQVTLSCSPISGHRSVSWYQQTPGQGLQFLFEYFSETQRNKGNFPGRFSGRQFSNSRSEMNVSTLELGDSALYLCASSLASTSGGANEQFFGPGTRLTVL.

J is TRBJ2-1 and V is TRBV9; D perhaps matches TRBD2 (7 bases). With 5 bases removed from V and 7 bases from J, the gap between germline ends came to 19 bases. Germline CDR1 SGDLS, CDR2 YYNGEE. The CDR3 contains 15 residues. The CDR3 nucleotides are TGTGCCAGCAGTTGGGGGCGGGGGATTAGGAATGAGCAGTTCTTC. Its translation is CASSWGRGIRNEQFF. Using reference TRBV9 and TRBJ2-1 for the parts outside the CDR3, the full variable domain is DSGVTQTPKHLITATGQRVTLRCSPRSGDLSVYWYQQSLDQGLQFLIQYYNGEERAKGNILERFSAQQFPDLHSELNLSSLELGDSALYFCASSWGRGIRNEQFFGPGTRLTVL.

The J gene is TRBJ2-6, the V gene TRBV19; D is possibly TRBD2 (5 bases). The CDR3 length is 16 residues. The V gene lost 5 bases and the J gene lost 1 base, with 12 bases spanning the gap. Germline values: CDR1 LNHDA, CDR2 SQIVND (reference sequence). DNA of the CDR3: TGTGCCAGTAGTCTCGGACTGATGTCTGGGGCCAACGTCCTGACTTTC. Its translation: CASSLGLMSGANVLTF. Variable domain in full (rest from reference TRBV19 and TRBJ2-6): DGGITQSPKYLFRKEGQNVTLSCEQNLNHDAMYWYRQDPGQGLRLIYYSQIVNDFQKGDIAEGYSVSREKKESFPLTVTSAQKNPTAFYLCASSLGLMSGANVLTFGAGSRLTVL.

This clone was found once. This chain links TRBV5-1 with TRBJ2-5; D may correspond to TRBD1 or TRBD2 (6 bases each). CDR3 length equals 14 residues. V was pared by 2 bases and J by 1 base, with 9 bases between. Germline V gene data show CDR1 as SGHRS and CDR2 as YFSETQ. Here the CDR3 reads CASSFGGPQETQYF. CDR3 nucleotide sequence: TGCGCCAGCAGCTTTGGGGGGCCCCAAGAGACCCAGTACTTC.

The genes are TRBV5-4 and TRBJ2-1; no definite D call. The CDR3 has 13 residues. V was clipped by 4 bases and J by 4 bases, with 9 bases between them. Germline assignment: CDR1 SGHNT and CDR2 YYREEE (reference sequence). The CDR3 here is CASSAVLYNEQFF. CDR3 in DNA: TGTGCCAGCAGCGCCGTATTATACAATGAGCAGTTCTTC.

The rearrangement joins TRBV5-4 to TRBJ2-7, with TRBD1 matching 7 bases. The trim removed 5 bases at V and 1 base at J, leaving 6 bases unmatched. The CDR3 has 14 amino acids. Germline CDR1 is SGHNT and CDR2 is YYREEE (reference sequence). Here the CDR3 reads CASRPTGQSYEQYF. In DNA form, the CDR3 reads TGTGCCAGCAGGCCGACGGGACAGTCCTACGAGCAGTACTTC.